Listed here are 22 T cell receptor beta chains from one sample, sequenced in a study of OX40 agonist ivuxolimab in advanced cancers. Library preparation employed the immunoSEQ multiplex PCR assay. TCRdb retrieved this table from immuneACCESS and kept in-frame rearrangements only. Not all clones are present; in checked studies, unresolved V genes account for under half, and no reason is known for the remainder. The sample includes 30,000 to 45,000 clones, with over 60% observed a single time. 9.5% to 10% of the sample comes from the top ten. The starting material was CD4+ or CD8+ T cells sorted from blood, obtained in a trial of the OX40 agonist ivuxolimab. These receptors originate from an adult with an advanced solid tumor such as melanoma, head and neck, liver or kidney cancer.

The gene calls are TRBV30 and TRBJ2-1; the D gene is possibly TRBD1 (6 bases). Trimming took 4 bases from V and 6 from J, leaving 19 bases between them. The CDR3 loop spans 15 amino acids. Germline CDR1 reads GTSNPN; CDR2 reads SVGIG (reference sequence). DNA for the CDR3: TGTGCCTGGAACCCTATAGACAGGCCTTCCAATGAGCAGTTCTTC. It yields the protein CAWNPIDRPSNEQFF.

V and J are TRBV25-1 and TRBJ1-5; D possibly corresponds to TRBD1 (5 bases). V was shortened by 6 bases and J by 3 bases, with 12 bases between the two germline ends. CDR3 length: 14 residues. Germline V gives CDR1 MGHDK, CDR2 SYGVNS. The CDR3: CASRGDGLNQPQHF. The DNA for the CDR3 is TGTGCCAGCAGAGGGGACGGACTCAATCAGCCCCAGCATTTT.

This clone was seen only a few times. The J gene is TRBJ2-5, the V gene TRBV5-1; 8 positions agree with TRBD2. Germline V gene data show CDR1 as SGHRS and CDR2 as YFSETQ. CDR3 length: 15 amino acids. The J segment lost 0 bases and the V segment lost 9 bases, leaving 10 bases of the junction unmatched. CDR3 loop: CATMRGASYQETQYF. In nucleotides, the CDR3 is TGCGCCACCATGCGGGGGGCCTCGTACCAAGAGACCCAGTACTTC.

This chain's CDR3 is CASSMGVSSGGYGYTF. The CDR3 DNA reads as TGTGCCAGTAGTATGGGGGTAAGCTCAGGAGGCTATGGCTACACCTTC. This chain uses TRBV19 with TRBJ1-2; maybe TRBD1 (5 bases). The germline V and J ends were trimmed by 3 bases and 4 bases, with 18 bases remaining between them. The length of the CDR3 is 16 residues. Germline assignment: CDR1 LNHDA and CDR2 SQIVND (reference sequence).

The rearrangement joins TRBV19 to TRBJ1-1, with D maybe TRBD1 (6 bases). This CDR3 comprises 14 residues. Germline assignment: CDR1 LNHDA and CDR2 SQIVND (reference sequence). V lost 5 bases and J 4 bases, leaving 14 bases between the germline ends. CDR3 sequence: CASSPNYRATEAFF. The DNA for the CDR3 is TGTGCCAGTAGTCCCAATTACAGGGCCACTGAAGCTTTCTTT.

The rearrangement links TRBV7-2 to TRBJ2-5; D possibly matches TRBD1 or TRBD2 (5 bases each). Trimming cost V 1 base and J 5 bases, with 8 bases left between them. This CDR3 spans 13 amino acids. From germline, CDR1 is SGHTA and CDR2 FQGNSA. The CDR3 loop reads CASSLGGFETQYF. CDR3 sequence (DNA): TGTGCCAGCAGCTTAGGGGGGTTTGAGACCCAGTACTTC.

In its sample, this clone was seen a few times. The chain has TRBV28 and TRBJ2-7, with D hard to call. Germline V gene data show CDR1 as MDHEN and CDR2 as SYDVKM. CDR3 length: 13 residues. V dropped 10 bases and J dropped 5 bases, with 18 bases sitting between them. CDR3 region: CATMDPGRHEQYF. Here the CDR3 DNA reads TGTGCCACCATGGACCCTGGAAGACACGAGCAGTACTTC.

This sequence joins TRBV19 and TRBJ1-5, with a possible D match to TRBD1 (6 bases). Germline V lookup: CDR1 LNHDA, CDR2 SQIVND (reference sequence). Trimming stripped 3 bases from V and 3 bases from J, with 12 bases between. The CDR3 runs 15 residues. The CDR3 nucleotides read TGTGCCAGTAGTATGCCCCGGGGGCACAATCAGCCCCAGCATTTT. Its translation is CASSMPRGHNQPQHF. Based on the CDR3 plus reference TRBV19 and TRBJ1-5, the full variable domain is DGGITQSPKYLFRKEGQNVTLSCEQNLNHDAMYWYRQDPGQGLRLIYYSQIVNDFQKGDIAEGYSVSREKKESFPLTVTSAQKNPTAFYLCASSMPRGHNQPQHFGDGTRLSIL.

CDR3 DNA sequence: TGTGCCAGCTCACAGTCATCCACCGGGGAGCTGTTTTTT. Encoded protein: CASSQSSTGELFF. V and J are TRBV18 and TRBJ2-2; D unresolved. Germline CDR1 KGHSH, CDR2 LQKENI. Trimming left V 4 bases short and J 4 bases short, with 7 bases between. The CDR3 runs 13 residues.

The V call is TRBV6-1, the J call TRBJ2-3; 7 bases align to TRBD1. Trimming removed 6 bases from V and 1 base from J; junction bases left unmatched: 7. The CDR3 has 15 amino acids. Germline V gene lookup returns CDR1 MNHNS and CDR2 SASEGT. The CDR3 DNA reads as TGTGCCAGCAGGGACAGGCCCCGGGGCACAGATACGCAGTATTTT. This encodes CASRDRPRGTDTQYF.

To note about this clone: Relative to the germline gene, one junction end is altered; a read error may explain this. This chain uses TRBV9 with TRBJ1-1, with D hard to call. The CDR3 extends over 13 amino acids. CDR1 and CDR2 (germline): SGDLS, YYNGEE. DNA for the CDR3: TGCGCCAGCAGTGACTCACCGAACACTGAAGCTTTCTTT. Its protein is CASSDSPNTEAFF.

V gene TRBV27 combines with J gene TRBJ1-5; possible D gene TRBD1, 6 bases. CDR3 length: 14 residues. Germline V gives CDR1 MNHEY, CDR2 SMNVEV (reference sequence). Trimming shortened V by 3 bases and J by 6 bases, and 12 bases separated the two germline ends. In DNA form, the CDR3 reads TGTGCCAGCAGTTTCAGGCAGGGGAGTCAGCCCCAGCATTTT. Amino acids: CASSFRQGSQPQHF.

This clone was seen just once. The rearrangement links TRBV5-4 to TRBJ2-1, with 13 bases fitting TRBD2. CDR3 size: 17 residues. Trimming cost V 4 bases and J 3 bases; bases outside gene matches: 7. Germline V CDR1 and CDR2: SGHNT, YYREEE (reference sequence). As DNA, the CDR3 is TGTGCCAGCAGCCCGGGGACTAGCGGGAACCGCTACAATGAGCAGTTCTTC. The encoded protein is CASSPGTSGNRYNEQFF.

The V and J genes are TRBV11-3 and TRBJ2-5, with 9 bases aligning to TRBD1. The V segment lost 4 bases and the J segment 1 base; nucleotides outside the gene matches: 4. Germline V gene data show CDR1 as SGHNT and CDR2 as YENEEA. This CDR3 comprises 15 residues. In DNA, the CDR3 is TGTGCCAGCAGCTCCGGACAGGGGTCCCAAGAGACCCAGTACTTC. Translated, it gives CASSSGQGSQETQYF.

Comment on this clone: At one end, the junction sequence differs from germline, possibly due to a read error. The chain recombines TRBV5-4 with TRBJ2-7; 7 bases are shared with TRBD1. The CDR3 has 15 residues. Germline V CDR1 and CDR2: SGHNT, YYREEE (reference sequence). The CDR3 here is CASSQGTDGIYEQYF. For the CDR3, the DNA is TGCGCCAGCAGCCAAGGGACAGACGGGATCTACGAGCAGTACTTC.

This clone was counted a few times. The chain recombines TRBV14 with TRBJ1-2; D remains ambiguous. CDR3 length equals 12 residues. Germline CDR1 is SGHDN and CDR2 is FVKESK. Between the trimmed V and J ends, which lost 5 bases and 2 bases, there was a span of 6 bases. CDR3 DNA: TGTGCCAGCAGCGCCTCCAACTATGGCTACACCTTC. Translated, it gives CASSASNYGYTF.

This clone was recorded once. The V and J genes are TRBV2 and TRBJ2-7, with D possibly being TRBD1 or TRBD2 (5 bases each). The length of the CDR3 is 13 residues. Per the germline V gene, CDR1 is SNHLY and CDR2 is FYNNEI. Trimming took off 4 bases at V and 4 bases at J, with 11 bases between the two ends. The CDR3 nucleotides read TGTGCCAGCAGTGTCCGGGGACCTTACGAGCAGTACTTC. Its translation: CASSVRGPYEQYF.

The J gene is TRBJ2-7, the V gene TRBV5-8; D is undetermined. CDR3 length: 13 amino acids. Germline CDR1 SGHTS, CDR2 YDEGEE. V lost 0 bases and J 5 bases, leaving 9 bases between the germline ends. The CDR3 nucleotides read TGTGCCAGCAGCTTGGAGCAGTACCACGAGCAGTACTTC. It codes for CASSLEQYHEQYF.

V gene TRBV21-1 combines with J gene TRBJ2-6; the table names TRBD2, a call not compared with the DNA. TRBV21-1 is annotated as a pseudogene. The CDR3 loop spans 13 amino acids. The CDR3 sequence: CATPPAGANVLTF. CDR3 nucleotides: TGTGCCACCCCCCCGGCTGGGGCCAACGTCCTGACTTTC.

The table lists this clone with a few counts. The chain combines TRBV2 with TRBJ1-5; D is possibly TRBD1 (5 bases). Germline lookup yields CDR1 SNHLY and CDR2 FYNNEI. The V end lost 5 bases, the J end lost 1 base, and 15 bases lay between the germline ends. CDR3 length equals 16 residues. CDR3 nucleotides: TGTGCCAGCAGTCCAGGGTCGGGACGGAGCAATCAGCCCCAGCATTTT. Encoded protein: CASSPGSGRSNQPQHF.

V and J are TRBV5-4 and TRBJ2-1; TRBD2 matches 11 bases. This CDR3 is 14 amino acids long. Unmatched junction bases numbered 6, after V lost 4 bases and J lost 9 bases. Germline assignment: CDR1 SGHNT and CDR2 YYREEE (reference sequence). This chain's CDR3 is CASSTGLADSEQFF. Written as DNA, the CDR3 is TGTGCCAGCAGCACGGGACTAGCGGATAGTGAGCAGTTCTTC.

The V and J genes are TRBV30 and TRBJ2-7, with D possibly TRBD2 on 6 matching bases. Trimming stripped 3 bases from V and 2 bases from J, with 17 bases between. CDR3 length: 15 amino acids. Germline V lookup: CDR1 GTSNPN, CDR2 SVGIG (reference sequence). The CDR3: CAWRAAEGPTYEQYF. As DNA, the CDR3 is TGTGCCTGGAGGGCGGCGGAGGGACCCACCTACGAGCAGTACTTC. The whole variable domain, remainder taken from reference TRBV30 and TRBJ2-7, is SQTIHQWPATLVQPVGSPLSLECTVEGTSNPNLYWYRQAAGRGLQLLFYSVGIGQISSEVPQNLSASRPQDRQFILSSKKLLLSDSGFYLCAWRAAEGPTYEQYFGPGTRLTVT.